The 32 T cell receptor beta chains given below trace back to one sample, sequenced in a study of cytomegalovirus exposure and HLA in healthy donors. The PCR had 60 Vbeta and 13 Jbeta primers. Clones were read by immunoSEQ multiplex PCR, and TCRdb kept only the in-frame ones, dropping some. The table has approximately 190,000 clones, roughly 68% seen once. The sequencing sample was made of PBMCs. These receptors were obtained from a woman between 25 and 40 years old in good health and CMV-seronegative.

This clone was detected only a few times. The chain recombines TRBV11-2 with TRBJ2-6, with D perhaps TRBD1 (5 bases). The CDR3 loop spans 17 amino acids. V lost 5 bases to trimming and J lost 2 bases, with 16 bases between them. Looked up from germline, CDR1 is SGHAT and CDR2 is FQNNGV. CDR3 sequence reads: CASSPVRVRTGANVLTF. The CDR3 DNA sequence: TGTGCCAGCAGCCCGGTCAGGGTGAGGACTGGGGCCAACGTCCTGACTTTC. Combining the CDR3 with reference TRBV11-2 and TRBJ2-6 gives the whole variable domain EAGVAQSPRYKIIEKRQSVAFWCNPISGHATLYWYQQILGQGPKLLIQFQNNGVVDDSQLPKDRFSAERLKGVDSTLKIQPAKLEDSAVYLCASSPVRVRTGANVLTFGAGSRLTVL.

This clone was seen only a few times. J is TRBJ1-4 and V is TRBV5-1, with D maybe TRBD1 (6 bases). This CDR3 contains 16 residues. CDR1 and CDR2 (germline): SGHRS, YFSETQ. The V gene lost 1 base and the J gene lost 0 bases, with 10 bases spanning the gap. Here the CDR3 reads CASSLWGPPTNEKLFF. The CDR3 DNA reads TGCGCCAGCAGCTTGTGGGGGCCCCCAACTAATGAAAAACTGTTTTTT.

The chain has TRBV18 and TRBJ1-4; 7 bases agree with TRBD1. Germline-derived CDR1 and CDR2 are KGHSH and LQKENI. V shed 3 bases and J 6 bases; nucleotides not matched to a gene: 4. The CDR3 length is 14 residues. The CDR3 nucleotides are TGTGCCAGCTCACCGGCAGGGGGTTATGAAAAACTGTTTTTT. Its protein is CASSPAGGYEKLFF.

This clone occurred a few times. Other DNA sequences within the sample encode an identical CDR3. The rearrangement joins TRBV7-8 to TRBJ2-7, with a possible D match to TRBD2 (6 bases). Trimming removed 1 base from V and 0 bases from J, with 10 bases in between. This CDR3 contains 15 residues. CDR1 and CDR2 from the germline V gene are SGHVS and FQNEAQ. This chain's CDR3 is CASSLEGGSSYEQYF. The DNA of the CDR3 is TGTGCCAGCAGCTTAGAAGGAGGGTCCTCCTACGAGCAGTACTTC. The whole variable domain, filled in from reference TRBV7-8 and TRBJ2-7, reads GAGVSQSPRYKVAKRGQDVALRCDPISGHVSLFWYQQALGQGPEFLTYFQNEAQLDKSGLPSDRFFAERPEGSVSTLKIQRTQQEDSAVYLCASSLEGGSSYEQYFGPGTRLTVT.

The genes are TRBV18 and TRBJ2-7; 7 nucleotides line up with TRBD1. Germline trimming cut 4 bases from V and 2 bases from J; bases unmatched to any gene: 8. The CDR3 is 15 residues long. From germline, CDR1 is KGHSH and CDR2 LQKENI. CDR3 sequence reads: CASSQLQGTTYEQYF. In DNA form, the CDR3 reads TGTGCCAGCTCACAACTACAGGGGACCACCTACGAGCAGTACTTC.

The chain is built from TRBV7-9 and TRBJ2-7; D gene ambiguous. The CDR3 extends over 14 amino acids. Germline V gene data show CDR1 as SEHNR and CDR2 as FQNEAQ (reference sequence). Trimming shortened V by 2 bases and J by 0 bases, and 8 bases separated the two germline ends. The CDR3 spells CASSLLADSYEQYF. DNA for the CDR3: TGTGCCAGCAGCTTACTCGCAGACTCCTACGAGCAGTACTTC.

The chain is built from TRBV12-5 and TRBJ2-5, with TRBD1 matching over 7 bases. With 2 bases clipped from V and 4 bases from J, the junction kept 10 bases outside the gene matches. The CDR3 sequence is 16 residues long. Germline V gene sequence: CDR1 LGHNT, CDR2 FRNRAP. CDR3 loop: CASGLSTSPGGETQYF. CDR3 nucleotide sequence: TGTGCTAGTGGTTTGTCAACCAGCCCAGGGGGAGAGACCCAGTACTTC.

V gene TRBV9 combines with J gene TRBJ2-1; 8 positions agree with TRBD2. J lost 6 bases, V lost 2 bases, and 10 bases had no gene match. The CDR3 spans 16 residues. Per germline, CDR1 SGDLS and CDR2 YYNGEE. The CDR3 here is CASSVVGTSDANEQFF. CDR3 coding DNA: TGTGCCAGCAGCGTTGTCGGGACTAGTGATGCCAATGAGCAGTTCTTC.

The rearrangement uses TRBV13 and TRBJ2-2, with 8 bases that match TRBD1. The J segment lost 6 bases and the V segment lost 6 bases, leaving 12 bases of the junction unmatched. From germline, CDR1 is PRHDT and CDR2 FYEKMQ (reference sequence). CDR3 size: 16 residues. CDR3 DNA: TGTGCCAGCAGATACCCAGGGGGCGCTAGGTCCGGGGAGCTGTTTTTT. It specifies CASRYPGGARSGELFF.

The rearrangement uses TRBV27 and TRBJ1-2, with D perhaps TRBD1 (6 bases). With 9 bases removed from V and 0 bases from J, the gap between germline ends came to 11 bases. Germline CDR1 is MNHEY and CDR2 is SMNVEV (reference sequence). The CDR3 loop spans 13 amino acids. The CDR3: CASKTGSNYGYTF. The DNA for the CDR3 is TGTGCCAGTAAGACAGGATCTAACTATGGCTACACCTTC.

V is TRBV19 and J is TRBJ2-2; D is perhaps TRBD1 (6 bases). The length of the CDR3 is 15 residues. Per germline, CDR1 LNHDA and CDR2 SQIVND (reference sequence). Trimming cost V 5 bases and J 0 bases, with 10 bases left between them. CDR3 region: CASSQGPANTGELFF. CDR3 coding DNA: TGTGCCAGTAGTCAGGGGCCCGCGAACACCGGGGAGCTGTTTTTT.

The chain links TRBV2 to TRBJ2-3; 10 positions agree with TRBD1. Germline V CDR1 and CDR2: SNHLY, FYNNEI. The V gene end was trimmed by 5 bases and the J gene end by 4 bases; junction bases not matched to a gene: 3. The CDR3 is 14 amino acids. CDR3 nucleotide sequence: TGTGCCAGCAGTCAAGGGACAGGGGCAGATACGCAGTATTTT. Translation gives CASSQGTGADTQYF.

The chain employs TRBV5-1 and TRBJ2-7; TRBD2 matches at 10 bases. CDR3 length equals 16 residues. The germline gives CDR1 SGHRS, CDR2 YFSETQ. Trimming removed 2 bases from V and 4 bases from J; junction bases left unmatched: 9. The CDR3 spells CASSFLGTSERYEQYF. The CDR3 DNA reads TGCGCCAGCAGCTTCCTCGGGACTAGCGAGAGATACGAGCAGTACTTC. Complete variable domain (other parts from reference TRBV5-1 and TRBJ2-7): KAGVTQTPRYLIKTRGQQVTLSCSPISGHRSVSWYQQTPGQGLQFLFEYFSETQRNKGNFPGRFSGRQFSNSRSEMNVSTLELGDSALYLCASSFLGTSERYEQYFGPGTRLTVT.

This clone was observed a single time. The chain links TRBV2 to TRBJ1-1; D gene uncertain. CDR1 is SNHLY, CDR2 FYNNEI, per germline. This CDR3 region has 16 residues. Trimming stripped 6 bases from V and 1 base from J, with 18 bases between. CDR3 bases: TGTGCCAGCAGCCAAGAGCGGATTTTCGGGAACACTGAAGCTTTCTTT. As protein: CASSQERIFGNTEAFF.

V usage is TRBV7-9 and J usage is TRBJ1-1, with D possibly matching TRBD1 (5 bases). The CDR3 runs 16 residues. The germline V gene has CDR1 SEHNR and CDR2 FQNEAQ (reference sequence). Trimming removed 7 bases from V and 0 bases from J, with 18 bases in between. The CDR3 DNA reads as TGTGCCAGCATCTCTCGGGGAGGGGCGATGAACACTGAAGCTTTCTTT. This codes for CASISRGGAMNTEAFF.

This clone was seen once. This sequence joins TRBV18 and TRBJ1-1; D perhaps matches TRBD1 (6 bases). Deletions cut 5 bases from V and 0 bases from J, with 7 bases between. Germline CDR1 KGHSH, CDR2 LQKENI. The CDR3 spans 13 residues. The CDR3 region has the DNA TGTGCCAGCTCAAGGACAGTGAACACTGAAGCTTTCTTT. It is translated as CASSRTVNTEAFF.

The CDR3 region has the DNA TGTGCCAGCAGCCTAGCGGGGGGGTTTAACAATGAGCAGTTCTTC. Amino acid sequence: CASSLAGGFNNEQFF. The J gene is TRBJ2-1, the V gene TRBV7-3; 12 bases match TRBD2. CDR3 length equals 15 residues. Germline-derived CDR1 and CDR2 are SGHTA and FQGTGA. The V gene end was trimmed by 5 bases and the J gene end by 5 bases; junction bases not matched to a gene: 4. Supplemented by reference TRBV7-3 and TRBJ2-1, the full variable domain reads GAGVSQTPSNKVTEKGKYVELRCDPISGHTALYWYRQSLGQGPEFLIYFQGTGAADDSGLPNDRFFAVRPEGSVSTLKIQRTERGDSAVYLCASSLAGGFNNEQFFGPGTRLTVL.

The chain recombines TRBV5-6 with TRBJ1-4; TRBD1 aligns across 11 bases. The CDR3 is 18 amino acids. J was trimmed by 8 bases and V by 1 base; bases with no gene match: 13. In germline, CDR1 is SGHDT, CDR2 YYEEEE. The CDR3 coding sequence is TGTGCCAGCAGCTTGCCTCCCGGGACAGGGGGTCGGAGAGAAAAACTGTTTTTT. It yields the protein CASSLPPGTGGRREKLFF.

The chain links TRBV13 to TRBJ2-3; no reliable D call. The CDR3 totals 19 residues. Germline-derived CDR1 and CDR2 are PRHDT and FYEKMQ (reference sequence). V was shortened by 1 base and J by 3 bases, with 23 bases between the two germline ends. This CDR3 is CASSLVGQSSSYRTDTQYF. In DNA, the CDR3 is TGTGCCAGCAGCTTAGTTGGTCAATCTTCGAGCTACCGAACAGATACGCAGTATTTT. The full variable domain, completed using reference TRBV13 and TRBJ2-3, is AAGVIQSPRHLIKEKRETATLKCYPIPRHDTVYWYQQGPGQDPQFLISFYEKMQSDKGSIPDRFSAQQFSDYHSELNMSSLELGDSALYFCASSLVGQSSSYRTDTQYFGPGTRLTVL.

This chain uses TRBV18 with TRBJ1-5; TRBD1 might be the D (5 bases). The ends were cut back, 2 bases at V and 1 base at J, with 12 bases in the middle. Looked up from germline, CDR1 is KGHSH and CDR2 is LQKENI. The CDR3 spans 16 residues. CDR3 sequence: CASSPGAAESNQPQHF. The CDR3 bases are TGTGCCAGCTCACCAGGGGCCGCTGAGAGCAATCAGCCCCAGCATTTT. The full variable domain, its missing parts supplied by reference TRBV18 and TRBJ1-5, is NAGVMQNPRHLVRRRGQEARLRCSPMKGHSHVYWYRQLPEEGLKFMVYLQKENIIDESGMPKERFSAEFPKEGPSILRIQQVVRGDSAAYFCASSPGAAESNQPQHFGDGTRLSIL.

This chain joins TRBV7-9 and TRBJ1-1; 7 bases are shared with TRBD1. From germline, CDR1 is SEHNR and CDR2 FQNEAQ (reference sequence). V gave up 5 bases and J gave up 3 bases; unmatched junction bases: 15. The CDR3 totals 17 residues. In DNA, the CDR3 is TGTGCCAGCAGCATACGGACAGGAGGGTTTCGGGACACTGAAGCTTTCTTT. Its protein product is CASSIRTGGFRDTEAFF.

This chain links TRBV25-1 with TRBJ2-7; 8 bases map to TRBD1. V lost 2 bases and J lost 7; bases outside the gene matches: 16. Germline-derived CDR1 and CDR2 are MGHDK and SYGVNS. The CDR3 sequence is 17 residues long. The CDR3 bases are TGTGCCAGCAGTGAACATATTACCACCGGGACAGGAAGGGAGCAGTACTTC. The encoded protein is CASSEHITTGTGREQYF.

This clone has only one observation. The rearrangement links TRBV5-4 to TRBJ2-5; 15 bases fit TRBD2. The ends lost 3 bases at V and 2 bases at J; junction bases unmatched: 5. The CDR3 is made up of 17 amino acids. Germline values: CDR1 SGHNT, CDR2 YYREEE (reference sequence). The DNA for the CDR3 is TGTGCCAGCAGCTCTCCCGGGACTAGCGGGGGGCAAGAGACCCAGTACTTC. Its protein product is CASSSPGTSGGQETQYF. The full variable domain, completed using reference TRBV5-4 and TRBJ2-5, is ETGVTQSPTHLIKTRGQQVTLRCSSQSGHNTVSWYQQALGQGPQFIFQYYREEENGRGNFPPRFSGLQFPNYSSELNVNALELDDSALYLCASSSPGTSGGQETQYFGPGTRLLVL.

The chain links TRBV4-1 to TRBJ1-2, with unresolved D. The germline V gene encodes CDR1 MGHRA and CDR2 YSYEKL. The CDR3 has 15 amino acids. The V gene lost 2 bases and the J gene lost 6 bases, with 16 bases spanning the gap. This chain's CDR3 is CASSQRLRNADGYTF. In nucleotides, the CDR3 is TGCGCCAGCAGCCAAAGGCTCAGAAATGCGGATGGCTACACCTTC.

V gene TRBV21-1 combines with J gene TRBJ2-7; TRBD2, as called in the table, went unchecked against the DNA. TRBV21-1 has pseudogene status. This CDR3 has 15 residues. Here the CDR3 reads CASTPHERIPHEQYF. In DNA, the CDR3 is TGTGCCAGCACCCCCCACGAGCGAATCCCCCACGAGCAGTACTTC.

This CDR3 reads CASSFGAGGGYEQYF. The CDR3 coding sequence is TGTGCCAGCAGCTTCGGGGCGGGAGGGGGGTACGAGCAGTACTTC. This chain links TRBV11-2 with TRBJ2-7; 9 nucleotides match TRBD2. Germline CDR1 SGHAT, CDR2 FQNNGV. This CDR3 region has 15 residues. J lost 4 bases, V lost 3 bases, and 7 bases had no gene match.

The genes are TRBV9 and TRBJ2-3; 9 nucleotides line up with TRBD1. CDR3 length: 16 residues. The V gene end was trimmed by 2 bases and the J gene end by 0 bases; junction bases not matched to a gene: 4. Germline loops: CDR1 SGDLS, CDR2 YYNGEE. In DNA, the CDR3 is TGTGCCAGCAGCGTTCTGACAGGGGGTAGCACAGATACGCAGTATTTT. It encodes CASSVLTGGSTDTQYF.

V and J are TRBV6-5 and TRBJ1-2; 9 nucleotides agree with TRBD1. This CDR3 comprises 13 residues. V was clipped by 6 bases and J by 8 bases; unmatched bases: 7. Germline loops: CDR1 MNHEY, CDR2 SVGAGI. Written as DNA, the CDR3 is TGTGCCAGCAGCTACAGGGGGCGGAGCGGCTACACCTTC. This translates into CASSYRGRSGYTF.

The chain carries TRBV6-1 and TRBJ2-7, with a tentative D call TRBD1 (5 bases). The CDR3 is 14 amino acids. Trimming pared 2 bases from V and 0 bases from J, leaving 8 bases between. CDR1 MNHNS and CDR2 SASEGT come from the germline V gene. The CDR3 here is CASSEIGHSYEQYF. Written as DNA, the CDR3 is TGTGCCAGCAGTGAAATCGGACACTCCTACGAGCAGTACTTC.

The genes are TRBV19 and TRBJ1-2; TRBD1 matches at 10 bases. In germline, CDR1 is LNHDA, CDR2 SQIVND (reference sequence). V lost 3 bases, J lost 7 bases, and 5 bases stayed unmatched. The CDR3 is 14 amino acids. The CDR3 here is CASSITTGGGGYTF. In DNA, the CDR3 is TGTGCCAGTAGTATTACGACAGGGGGCGGTGGCTACACCTTC.

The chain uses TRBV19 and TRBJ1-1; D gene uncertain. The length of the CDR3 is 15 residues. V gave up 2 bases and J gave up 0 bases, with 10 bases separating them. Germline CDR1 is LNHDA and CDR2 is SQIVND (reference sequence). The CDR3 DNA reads TGTGCCAGTAGTATAAGGGAGACCGTGAACACTGAAGCTTTCTTT. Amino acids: CASSIRETVNTEAFF. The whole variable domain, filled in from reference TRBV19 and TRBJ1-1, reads DGGITQSPKYLFRKEGQNVTLSCEQNLNHDAMYWYRQDPGQGLRLIYYSQIVNDFQKGDIAEGYSVSREKKESFPLTVTSAQKNPTAFYLCASSIRETVNTEAFFGQGTRLTVV.

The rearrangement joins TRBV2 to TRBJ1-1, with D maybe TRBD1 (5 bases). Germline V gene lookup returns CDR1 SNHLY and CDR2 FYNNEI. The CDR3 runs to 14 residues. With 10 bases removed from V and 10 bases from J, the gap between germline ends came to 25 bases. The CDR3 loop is CATARDWTQMGAFF. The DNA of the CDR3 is TGTGCCACCGCCCGGGACTGGACACAGATGGGAGCTTTCTTT.